This T cell receptor beta chain emerged from a study of blood T cells in healthy people across ages. The CDR3 runs 12 residues. V dropped 8 bases and J dropped 5 bases, with 12 bases sitting between them. Germline V gene data show CDR1 as SNHLY and CDR2 as FYNNEI. For the second PCR, which ran for about 7 to 12 cycles, a sample-barcoded 5' primer and a J-beta primer mix were used. TCRdb redid the calling of the 5' RACE reads with MiXCR, one entry per CDR3 protein. The table lists a few hundred thousand distinct CDR3 sequences, approximately 47% of them singletons. The chain uses TRBV2 and TRBJ1-1, with D hard to call. The sample consisted of blood. The receptor comes from a man aged 55 to 69 in good health. The CDR3 DNA reads TGTGCCAGCGTCGAGGGTGAGACTGAAGCTTTCTTT. Residues: CASVEGETEAFF.